The 25 T cell receptor beta chains in this list originate from one sample, sequenced in a study of radiotherapy plus CTLA-4 blockade in lung cancer. Using immunoSEQ multiplex PCR, the repertoire was profiled, and TCRdb retains in-frame clones only, with some absent. The sample has about 51,000 clones; roughly 80% are singletons. The source material was peripheral blood, sampled from a patient treated with radiotherapy plus ipilimumab. Every receptor here comes from a human donor with non-small cell lung cancer who had a complete response to radiotherapy plus ipilimumab.

This chain uses TRBV18 with TRBJ2-5, with D possibly being TRBD2 (6 bases). The germline CDR1 and CDR2 sequences are KGHSH and LQKENI. Between the trimmed V and J ends, which lost 0 bases and 4 bases, there was a span of 24 bases. This CDR3 contains 19 residues. The CDR3: CASSPPLYAGRLDRETQYF. CDR3 bases: TGTGCCAGCTCACCACCCCTATACGCCGGGAGATTAGACAGAGAGACCCAGTACTTC.

In DNA, the CDR3 is TGCAGTGCTCTACAGGGTTACGAGCAGTACTTC. Amino acids: CSALQGYEQYF. This chain links TRBV20-1 with TRBJ2-7, with D possibly TRBD1 on 6 matching bases. V was cut by 5 bases and J by 4 bases, with 9 bases left in between. This CDR3 comprises 11 residues. Germline values: CDR1 DFQATT, CDR2 SNEGSKA (reference sequence).

Turning to this clone: The CDR3 ends on some other residue instead of the conserved phenylalanine or tryptophan, so this is likely a read error. This chain uses TRBV5-6 with TRBJ1-5, with 7 bases matching TRBD1. The trim removed 4 bases at V and 3 bases at J, leaving 7 bases unmatched. CDR1 is SGHDT, CDR2 YYEEEE, per germline. The CDR3 spans 15 residues. The CDR3 bases are TGTGCCAGCAGCACCTTGACAGGGAACAATCAGCCCCAGCATCTT. Translated, it gives CASSTLTGNNQPQHL.

The CDR3 loop reads CASSYSGSGKSYEQYF. The CDR3 DNA reads as TGTGCCAGCAGTTACTCAGGATCAGGGAAATCCTACGAGCAGTACTTC. The genes are TRBV6-6 and TRBJ2-5, with D possibly TRBD1 on 5 matching bases. The end of the DNA aligns better with TRBJ2-7, so the J call may be wrong. Germline CDR1 MNHNY, CDR2 SVGAGI (reference sequence). CDR3 length: 16 residues.

This clone was observed once. The chain couples TRBV29-1 to TRBJ2-7, with D perhaps matching TRBD1 (6 bases). Germline V gives CDR1 SQVTM, CDR2 ANQGSEA. The CDR3 sequence is 13 residues long. The V end was cut by 4 bases, the J end by 0 bases, with 10 bases between. This chain's CDR3 is CSVVGGNSYEQYF. For the CDR3, the DNA is TGCAGCGTTGTAGGGGGAAACTCCTACGAGCAGTACTTC.

The chain links TRBV25-1 to TRBJ1-3; D is ambiguous. Trimming took off 8 bases at V and 2 bases at J, with 7 bases between the two ends. The CDR3 consists of 12 residues. The germline V gene encodes CDR1 MGHDK and CDR2 SYGVNS. The CDR3: CASRGAGNTIYF. CDR3 sequence (DNA): TGTGCCAGCCGGGGAGCTGGAAACACCATATATTTT.

The chain links TRBV5-1 to TRBJ2-7; D is perhaps TRBD1 (6 bases). V was clipped by 2 bases and J by 2 bases, with 14 bases between them. In germline, CDR1 is SGHRS, CDR2 YFSETQ. The CDR3 loop spans 15 amino acids. The CDR3 sequence is CASSLRQGKPYEQYF. CDR3 nucleotides: TGCGCCAGCAGCTTAAGGCAGGGGAAACCCTACGAGCAGTACTTC.

The V gene is TRBV2, the J gene TRBJ2-3; 7 nucleotides align to TRBD2. V trimming: 6 bases; J trimming: 0 bases; junction bases outside the gene matches: 12. This CDR3 contains 17 residues. CDR1 is SNHLY and CDR2 is FYNNEI in the germline V gene. Written as DNA, the CDR3 is TGTGCCAGCAGCCCAAGAAGCGGGACGGTTAGCACAGATACGCAGTATTTT. Translated: CASSPRSGTVSTDTQYF. The full variable domain, in which reference TRBV2 and TRBJ2-3 provide the parts outside the CDR3, is EPEVTQTPSHQVTQMGQEVILRCVPISNHLYFYWYRQILGQKVEFLVSFYNNEISEKSEIFDDQFSVERPDGSNFTLKIRSTKLEDSAMYFCASSPRSGTVSTDTQYFGPGTRLTVL.

This chain uses TRBV27 with TRBJ2-2; tentatively, D is TRBD2 (7 bases). This CDR3 spans 13 amino acids. Germline loops: CDR1 MNHEY, CDR2 SMNVEV (reference sequence). V lost 1 base to trimming and J lost 9 bases, with 9 bases between them. CDR3 amino acids: CASSLWGGRELFF. CDR3 nucleotides: TGTGCCAGCAGTTTATGGGGGGGCCGGGAGCTGTTTTTT.

This chain links TRBV27 with TRBJ1-2, with 7 bases identical to TRBD1. V was pared by 4 bases and J by 5 bases, with 10 bases of the junction left unmatched. The CDR3 loop spans 15 amino acids. The germline gives CDR1 MNHEY, CDR2 SMNVEV (reference sequence). CDR3 bases: TGTGCCAGCAGTTCCTCCGGGACAGATACATATGGCTACACCTTC. Translated, it gives CASSSSGTDTYGYTF.

The chain uses TRBV25-1 and TRBJ2-7; D may be TRBD2 (6 bases). Germline CDR1 MGHDK, CDR2 SYGVNS. This CDR3 is built from 13 residues. V was cut by 3 bases and J by 3 bases, with 9 bases left in between. CDR3 sequence reads: CASSDRENYEQYF. The CDR3 region has the DNA TGTGCCAGCAGTGACCGGGAGAACTACGAGCAGTACTTC.

The V call is TRBV7-2, the J call TRBJ1-5; D is perhaps TRBD1 (5 bases). Germline lookup yields CDR1 SGHTA and CDR2 FQGNSA. The CDR3 has 18 residues. V shed 3 bases and J shed 0 bases, with 18 bases lying between them. CDR3 sequence: CASSLALGGTISNQPQHF. The CDR3, as DNA: TGTGCCAGCAGCTTGGCTCTGGGGGGTACAATTAGCAATCAGCCCCAGCATTTT.

This clone was counted once. This chain uses TRBV19 with TRBJ2-3, with 9 bases aligning to TRBD2. There are 17 residues in the CDR3. Looked up from germline, CDR1 is LNHDA and CDR2 is SQIVND (reference sequence). J was trimmed by 3 bases and V by 2 bases; bases with no gene match: 9. CDR3 nucleotides: TGTGCCAGTAGTATATCGGGCGGGGGGGTTGGGACAGATACGCAGTATTTT. Translated: CASSISGGGVGTDTQYF.

This rearrangement joins TRBV6-6 to TRBJ2-7; D gene ambiguous. Germline V gene sequence: CDR1 MNHNY, CDR2 SVGAGI (reference sequence). The CDR3 consists of 13 residues. The V and J ends lost 6 bases and 3 bases respectively, with 12 bases between them. The CDR3 sequence: CASSYAANYEQYV. The CDR3 DNA sequence: TGTGCCAGCAGCTACGCGGCAAACTACGAGCAGTACGTC.

This chain connects TRBV9 to TRBJ2-7, with 7 positions matching TRBD2. The V gene's germline CDR1 is SGDLS and CDR2 YYNGEE. V shed 4 bases, J shed 1 base, and the junction held 20 bases outside the gene matches. The CDR3 sequence is 19 residues long. The CDR3 coding sequence is TGTGCCAGCAGCCCCTTCGGACCCGTCCTAGCGGCAATGTCCTACGAGCAGTACGTC. Amino acids: CASSPFGPVLAAMSYEQYV.

V usage is TRBV7-2 and J usage is TRBJ2-5; D is perhaps TRBD2 (6 bases). The germline V gene encodes CDR1 SGHTA and CDR2 FQGNSA. Trimming left V 5 bases short and J 4 bases short, with 14 bases between. The CDR3 extends over 14 amino acids. The CDR3 loop reads CASSPWEARETQYF. CDR3 nucleotide sequence: TGTGCCAGCAGCCCCTGGGAGGCCCGAGAGACCCAGTACTTC.

This chain connects TRBV9 to TRBJ1-2; unclear D gene. Germline CDR1 is SGDLS and CDR2 is YYNGEE. V lost 3 bases and J 2 bases, leaving 17 bases between the germline ends. This CDR3 is 16 amino acids long. CDR3 sequence reads: CASSGSRQAYNYGYTF. Here the CDR3 DNA reads TGTGCCAGCAGCGGGTCCAGGCAGGCCTACAACTATGGCTACACCTTC.

The chain recombines TRBV7-2 with TRBJ2-2; possibly TRBD2 for D (6 bases). Deletions cut 5 bases from V and 4 bases from J, with 17 bases between. From germline, CDR1 is SGHTA and CDR2 FQGNSA. This CDR3 has 16 residues. The DNA of the CDR3 is TGTGCCAGCAGCGTGGGAGGATACGTAGGCACCGGGGAGCTGTTTTTT. It codes for CASSVGGYVGTGELFF.

The chain recombines TRBV2 with TRBJ1-1; D might be TRBD1 (6 bases). CDR1 and CDR2 (germline): SNHLY, FYNNEI. The V end was cut by 4 bases, the J end by 5 bases, with 14 bases between. There are 14 residues in the CDR3. The CDR3: CASSVGGRGTEAFF. In nucleotides, the CDR3 is TGTGCCAGCAGTGTCGGGGGGCGAGGTACTGAAGCTTTCTTT. The variable domain in full, completed from reference TRBV2 and TRBJ1-1, reads EPEVTQTPSHQVTQMGQEVILRCVPISNHLYFYWYRQILGQKVEFLVSFYNNEISEKSEIFDDQFSVERPDGSNFTLKIRSTKLEDSAMYFCASSVGGRGTEAFFGQGTRLTVV.

The chain is built from TRBV5-8 and TRBJ1-1; D is possibly TRBD1 (5 bases). The CDR3 is 14 residues long. Trimming pared 3 bases from V and 4 bases from J, leaving 13 bases between. Germline V gives CDR1 SGHTS, CDR2 YDEGEE. CDR3 in DNA: TGTGCCAGCAGCTCCGAAGGGGTGGGCACTGAAGCTTTCTTT. Amino acids: CASSSEGVGTEAFF.

V is TRBV15 and J is TRBJ2-1; 7 bases align to TRBD1. V was clipped by 3 bases and J by 7 bases; unmatched bases: 12. The CDR3 length is 16 residues. Germline assignment: CDR1 LNHNV and CDR2 YYDKDF (reference sequence). CDR3 DNA sequence: TGTGCCACCAGCAGGTTGAATGACAGGGCGCGGAATGAGCAGTTCTTC. It specifies CATSRLNDRARNEQFF.

The V gene is TRBV11-2, the J gene TRBJ2-2; 7 nucleotides agree with TRBD2. V lost 3 bases to trimming and J lost 5 bases; unmatched junction nucleotides: 6. Germline V lookup: CDR1 SGHAT, CDR2 FQNNGV. The CDR3 runs to 15 residues. CDR3: CASSFAGAGTGELFF. The CDR3 nucleotides are TGTGCCAGCAGCTTCGCGGGAGCTGGAACCGGGGAGCTGTTTTTT.

This chain uses TRBV7-2 with TRBJ1-5; D is undetermined. Germline CDR1 is SGHTA and CDR2 is FQGNSA. V lost 5 bases and J lost 6, with 11 bases in between. The CDR3 runs 13 residues. As DNA, the CDR3 is TGTGCCAGCAGCCTTAGACTCGGTCAGCCCCAGCATTTT. Translated: CASSLRLGQPQHF.

This clone occurred a few times. The chain uses TRBV19 and TRBJ1-5, with TRBD1 identical over 9 bases. V lost 2 bases, J lost 1 base, and 9 bases stayed unmatched. The length of the CDR3 is 18 residues. The germline CDR1 and CDR2 sequences are LNHDA and SQIVND (reference sequence). The CDR3 loop reads CASSILGQGPLSNQPQHF. Written as DNA, the CDR3 is TGTGCCAGTAGTATACTGGGACAGGGACCTTTAAGCAATCAGCCCCAGCATTTT.

The rearrangement links TRBV10-3 to TRBJ2-3; 9 bases are shared with TRBD2. The V gene end was trimmed by 6 bases and the J gene end by 5 bases; junction bases not matched to a gene: 9. Germline lookup yields CDR1 ENHRY and CDR2 SYGVKD. This CDR3 has 15 amino acids. In DNA, the CDR3 is TGTGCCATCAGGGCCTCGGCGGGAGGGGGAGATACGCAGTATTTT. It translates to CAIRASAGGGDTQYF.